The TCR beta chain under discussion was sequenced for a study of blood T cell repertoires in COVID-19. Overall study context: Acute-phase and convalescent COVID-19 samples originated in the United States, Italy and Spain. T cells, B-cell-depleted T cells, or PBMCs provided the cDNA or gDNA that served as material.

The CDR3 spans 16 residues. CDR1 is SGHTS and CDR2 is YDEGEE in the germline V gene. Trimming pared 6 bases from V and 2 bases from J, leaving 18 bases between. In the source study's methods: By means of reference gene primer amplification, nucleated cell counts were estimated. TCRdb's copy holds only in-frame clones and misses some; the assay was immunoSEQ multiplex PCR. D and trimming come from the DNA, and the V and J calls and clone size come from that table. The sample has around 200,000 clones, 80% to 90% seen once. This chain joins TRBV5-8 and TRBJ1-5; no definite D call. The receptor was isolated from a man aged 55 to 69 with acute or convalescent COVID-19. The sample taken for sequencing was peripheral blood. The CDR3 region has the DNA TGTGCCAGCACCATACGACTCCAATGGGGCAATCAGCCCCAGCATTTT. It codes for CASTIRLQWGNQPQHF. The full variable domain, in which reference TRBV5-8 and TRBJ1-5 provide the parts outside the CDR3, is EAGVTQSPTHLIKTRGQQATLRCSPISGHTSVYWYQQALGLGLQFLLWYDEGEERNRGNFPPRFSGRQFPNYSSELNVNALELEDSALYLCASTIRLQWGNQPQHFGDGTRLSIL.